These 9 T cell receptor beta chains came from one sample sequenced in a study of control samples from healthy donors and cancer patients. Assay used: immunoSEQ multiplex PCR; TCRdb lists only in-frame clones, some missing. This sample has 70,000 to 100,000 clones; around 90% occur once, and the top ten carry over 1.5%. Sequencing was done on a sample of PBMCs. The receptors were sampled from a woman aged 55-70 years with head and neck cancer.

In DNA form, the CDR3 reads TGTGCCAGCAGCTTACTAGGGTATAGCAATCAGCCCCAGCATTTT. The encoded protein is CASSLLGYSNQPQHF. V usage is TRBV5-6 and J usage is TRBJ1-5; no reliable D call. The CDR3 spans 15 residues. V lost 2 bases to trimming and J lost 0 bases, with 9 bases between them. The germline V gene has CDR1 SGHDT and CDR2 YYEEEE.

The genes are TRBV9 and TRBJ2-1; 10 positions match TRBD2. V gave up 4 bases and J gave up 6 bases; unmatched junction bases: 7. CDR1 is SGDLS, CDR2 YYNGEE, per germline. The CDR3 is 15 amino acids. As DNA, the CDR3 is TGTGCCAGCAGCCGAACTAGCGGGAAAGTCAATGAGCAGTTCTTC. This gives the protein CASSRTSGKVNEQFF.

This rearrangement joins TRBV27 to TRBJ1-2, with D tentatively TRBD1 (5 bases). V was pared by 3 bases and J by 6 bases, with 20 bases between. The germline CDR1 and CDR2 sequences are MNHEY and SMNVEV (reference sequence). CDR3 length equals 16 residues. CDR3 nucleotide sequence: TGTGCCAGCAGTTTCCGCCTGACAGTCTCAGCGGATGGCTACACCTTC. It is translated as CASSFRLTVSADGYTF.

The sample holds a few counts of this clone. V is TRBV27 and J is TRBJ2-5, with unresolved D. The CDR3 consists of 12 residues. With 5 bases removed from V and 1 base from J, the gap between germline ends came to 5 bases. From germline, CDR1 is MNHEY and CDR2 SMNVEV (reference sequence). CDR3 loop: CASSHIQETQYF. The CDR3 DNA is TGTGCCAGCAGTCACATCCAAGAGACCCAGTACTTC.

V and J are TRBV6-2 or TRBV6-3 and TRBJ2-5; the D gene is possibly TRBD2 (6 bases). The length of the CDR3 is 17 residues. Trimming stripped 2 bases from V and 3 bases from J, with 19 bases between. Germline V gives CDR1 MNHEY, CDR2 SVGEGT. As DNA, the CDR3 is TGTGCCAGCAGTTACGCGACAATGGGGTCTAGCGAAGAGACCCAGTACTTC. It encodes CASSYATMGSSEETQYF.

The chain has TRBV25-1 and TRBJ2-5, with D perhaps TRBD1 (6 bases). The V end was cut by 5 bases, the J end by 1 base, with 14 bases between. Germline assignment: CDR1 MGHDK and CDR2 SYGVNS. The length of the CDR3 is 15 residues. CDR3 loop: CASSNRAAVQETQYF. The CDR3 DNA is TGTGCCAGCAGTAACAGGGCCGCGGTCCAAGAGACCCAGTACTTC.

This clone came up once. The CDR3, as DNA: TGTGCCAGCAGCTTGGGACGGCGGGGAGAAAAACTGTTTTTT. Its translation: CASSLGRRGEKLFF. The chain has TRBV5-8 and TRBJ1-4; no clear D. Deletions cut 0 bases from V and 8 bases from J, with 11 bases between. The V gene's germline CDR1 is SGHTS and CDR2 YDEGEE. The CDR3 spans 14 residues.

The gene calls are TRBV11-2 and TRBJ1-4; TRBD1 matches at 7 bases. The trim removed 4 bases at V and 7 bases at J, leaving 21 bases unmatched. In germline, CDR1 is SGHAT, CDR2 FQNNGV. This CDR3 is 19 amino acids long. For the CDR3, the DNA is TGTGCCAGCAGCTCTTTAACCGCGGGACAGACCAAAAGGGGTGAAAAACTGTTTTTT. Its protein product is CASSSLTAGQTKRGEKLFF.

This chain uses TRBV19 with TRBJ2-1; perhaps TRBD2 as D (6 bases). This CDR3 has 15 residues. Trimming stripped 1 base from V and 10 bases from J, with 17 bases between. Looked up from germline, CDR1 is LNHDA and CDR2 is SQIVND (reference sequence). Here the CDR3 reads CASSIGPGAGGEQFF. The CDR3 bases are TGTGCCAGTAGTATAGGTCCGGGAGCGGGCGGAGAGCAGTTCTTC.